The T cell receptor (beta chain) under discussion was sequenced for a study of T cells after yellow fever vaccination. This clonotype occurred many times. TCRdb independently ran MiXCR on the 5' RACE reads; one entry per CDR3 protein. The sample lists over 25,000 distinct CDR3 sequences, 4.5% to 6% occurring once. The CDR3 runs to 14 residues. The germline V gene has CDR1 SGHTA and CDR2 FQGNSA. V was pared by 5 bases and J by 7 bases, with 7 bases of the junction left unmatched. The rearrangement links TRBV7-2 to TRBJ1-1; TRBD1 matches 10 bases. This sample comprised PBMCs, either bulk or a sorted T-cell subset (CD4+, CD8+, memory, or dextramer-sorted; not recorded which), obtained 15 days after the yellow fever booster vaccination. The source is a man between 25 and 39 years old who received the YFV17D yellow fever vaccine. CDR3 nucleotide sequence: TGTGCCAGCAGCCCCAGACAGGGGGCCGGTGAAGCTTTCTTT. Translating it yields CASSPRQGAGEAFF.